What follows are 31 T cell receptor beta chains derived from one specimen sequenced in a study of blood T cell repertoires in COVID-19 (dated by TCRdb to the early 2020s). Library preparation employed the immunoSEQ multiplex PCR assay. Held by TCRdb, this immuneACCESS table contains in-frame sequences only and omits some clones. Under half of the omission traces to an unresolved V gene where checked; the cause of the rest is unknown. This sample is represented by about 490,000 clones; roughly 88% of them were singletons. The top ten clonotypes cover roughly 3.2% of the sample. Sequenced input: peripheral blood. The source of these receptors is a human donor in a cohort sampled during active COVID-19.

The rearrangement joins TRBV9 to TRBJ2-2; 9 positions match TRBD2. Germline V gives CDR1 SGDLS, CDR2 YYNGEE. V was pared by 3 bases and J by 5 bases, with 2 bases of the junction left unmatched. The CDR3 is 14 residues long. CDR3 sequence (DNA): TGTGCCAGCAGCGCCAGCGGGAGGACCGGGGAGCTGTTTTTT. Translating gives CASSASGRTGELFF.

The chain couples TRBV19 to TRBJ2-2; 7 bases line up with TRBD2. In germline, CDR1 is LNHDA, CDR2 SQIVND (reference sequence). Unmatched junction bases numbered 12, after V lost 4 bases and J lost 4 bases. The CDR3 length is 17 residues. The CDR3 nucleotides read TGTGCCAGTAGTACTGGGGGGGGGACCCGGATCACCGGGGAGCTGTTTTTT. It is translated as CASSTGGGTRITGELFF.

This clone appeared once. The chain recombines TRBV10-3 with TRBJ2-7; D may be TRBD1 (5 bases). In germline, CDR1 is ENHRY, CDR2 SYGVKD. The V end lost 7 bases, the J end lost 5 bases, and 15 bases lay between the germline ends. CDR3 size: 13 residues. CDR3 nucleotides: TGTGCCATCATGCGGCCAGGGCGTGACGAGCAGTACTTC. Its translation is CAIMRPGRDEQYF.

The rearrangement joins TRBV2 to TRBJ2-2, with D unclear. The CDR3 length is 13 residues. V lost 4 bases and J 5 bases, leaving 8 bases between the germline ends. Per germline, CDR1 SNHLY and CDR2 FYNNEI. The DNA of the CDR3 is TGTGCCAGCAGTGGGGCGAGAACCGGGGAGCTGTTTTTT. Its translation: CASSGARTGELFF.

The CDR3 DNA reads as TGTGCCAGCAGTTACCGGCTAGCGGGGAATGAGCAGTTCTTC. Encoded protein: CASSYRLAGNEQFF. The chain uses TRBV6-2 or TRBV6-3 and TRBJ2-1; TRBD2 agrees at 9 bases. This CDR3 contains 14 residues. Trimming removed 2 bases from V and 7 bases from J; junction bases left unmatched: 3. Per germline, CDR1 MNHEY and CDR2 SVGEGT.

The genes are TRBV7-6 and TRBJ2-3; 9 bases match TRBD2. This CDR3 contains 16 residues. V dropped 5 bases and J dropped 6; count of bases not matched to a gene: 12. Germline V gives CDR1 SGHVS, CDR2 FNYEAQ. CDR3 bases: TGTGCCAGCAGCCTTATGGGCGGGAGGGCCGGGGATACGCAGTATTTT. Its translation is CASSLMGGRAGDTQYF.

This clone was found a few times. The chain uses TRBV7-9 and TRBJ1-2; 7 nucleotides match TRBD1. CDR1 and CDR2 (germline): SEHNR, FQNEAQ (reference sequence). V trimming: 4 bases; J trimming: 6 bases; junction bases outside the gene matches: 5. This CDR3 has 13 amino acids. The CDR3 reads CASSSQGVDGYTF. CDR3 DNA: TGTGCCAGCAGCTCCCAGGGGGTCGATGGCTACACCTTC. Variable domain in full (rest from reference TRBV7-9 and TRBJ1-2): DTGVSQNPRHKITKRGQNVTFRCDPISEHNRLYWYRQTLGQGPEFLTYFQNEAQLEKSRLLSDRFSAERPKGSFSTLEIQRTEQGDSAMYLCASSSQGVDGYTFGSGTRLTVV.

The chain recombines TRBV5-1 with TRBJ1-1; D gene uncertain. CDR3 length: 13 amino acids. Germline V CDR1 and CDR2: SGHRS, YFSETQ. Trimming took 0 bases from V and 4 from J, leaving 7 bases between them. The CDR3 reads CASSLDSPTEAFF. Here the CDR3 DNA reads TGCGCCAGCAGCTTGGACAGTCCCACTGAAGCTTTCTTT.

The chain has TRBV7-2 and TRBJ2-3, with TRBD1 as a possible D gene (5 bases). CDR3 length: 14 amino acids. Per germline, CDR1 SGHTA and CDR2 FQGNSA. The V end was cut by 4 bases, the J end by 6 bases, with 14 bases between. The CDR3 DNA reads TGTGCCAGCAGCTGGGAAGGGGCTACTGATACGCAGTATTTT. It yields the protein CASSWEGATDTQYF.

This clone was counted once. J is TRBJ1-2 and V is TRBV19, with 7 nucleotides matching TRBD1. The CDR3 contains 14 residues. CDR1 and CDR2 from the germline V gene are LNHDA and SQIVND (reference sequence). Losses at the gene ends were 6 bases for V and 3 bases for J; bases not matched to a gene: 7. The CDR3 sequence is CASSHPGTDYGYTF. DNA of the CDR3: TGTGCCAGTAGCCATCCCGGGACAGACTATGGCTACACCTTC.

The CDR3 DNA follows: TGTGCCAGCACGGCGGTCAGCTCTGGAAACACCATATATTTT. Translated: CASTAVSSGNTIYF. V gene TRBV28 combines with J gene TRBJ1-3; no reliable D call. Trimming removed 7 bases at V and 0 bases at J, with 10 bases between. CDR3 size: 14 residues. The germline gives CDR1 MDHEN, CDR2 SYDVKM. Combining the CDR3 with reference TRBV28 and TRBJ1-3 gives the whole variable domain DVKVTQSSRYLVKRTGEKVFLECVQDMDHENMFWYRQDPGLGLRLIYFSYDVKMKEKGDIPEGYSVSREKKERFSLILESASTNQTSMYLCASTAVSSGNTIYFGEGSWLTVV.

The rearrangement links TRBV6-5 to TRBJ2-1; TRBD2 matches at 12 bases. The CDR3 is made up of 15 amino acids. Germline CDR1 reads MNHEY; CDR2 reads SVGAGI. Losses at the gene ends were 6 bases for V and 6 bases for J; bases not matched to a gene: 6. This chain's CDR3 is CASSYTLAGGNEQFF. The CDR3, as DNA: TGTGCCAGCAGCTACACACTAGCGGGGGGCAATGAGCAGTTCTTC.

The rearrangement links TRBV4-3 to TRBJ1-6; 7 bases are a match to TRBD1. Per the germline V gene, CDR1 is LGHNA and CDR2 is YSLEER. The ends lost 5 bases at V and 8 bases at J; junction bases unmatched: 9. The CDR3 has 15 residues. The CDR3 sequence is CASSSQTGSDSPLHF. In DNA, the CDR3 is TGCGCCAGCAGCTCCCAGACAGGGTCGGATTCACCCCTCCACTTT.

The genes are TRBV10-1 and TRBJ2-5; 7 nucleotides line up with TRBD1. This CDR3 is 14 amino acids long. Germline V gene lookup returns CDR1 WNHNN and CDR2 SYGVQD (reference sequence). The V gene end was trimmed by 5 bases and the J gene end by 4 bases; junction bases not matched to a gene: 7. The CDR3 DNA is TGCGCCAGCAGTCAGACAGGGTCAGGAGAGACCCAGTACTTC. Amino acids: CASSQTGSGETQYF.

V and J are TRBV6-5 and TRBJ1-1; D is uncertain. CDR1 and CDR2 from the germline V gene are MNHEY and SVGAGI. This CDR3 comprises 16 residues. V was clipped by 1 base and J by 4 bases, with 16 bases between them. The CDR3 DNA sequence: TGTGCCAGCAGTTACTTCCGGGGAGGGAAGGGCACTGAAGCTTTCTTT. It encodes CASSYFRGGKGTEAFF.

The chain combines TRBV6-5 with TRBJ2-1; D remains unclear. V was pared by 0 bases and J by 0 bases, with 9 bases between. CDR1 is MNHEY and CDR2 is SVGAGI in the germline V gene. The CDR3 is 16 residues long. The CDR3 spells CASSYSLTSSYNEQFF. In DNA, the CDR3 is TGTGCCAGCAGTTACTCGCTTACGAGCTCCTACAATGAGCAGTTCTTC.

The chain uses TRBV19 and TRBJ2-2, with 9 bases matching TRBD1. Germline lookup yields CDR1 LNHDA and CDR2 SQIVND (reference sequence). J gave up 5 bases and V 3 bases, and 10 bases lay outside the gene matches. This CDR3 is built from 17 residues. The CDR3 bases are TGTGCCAGTAGTATTTTCCGGACAGGGGTATCGACCGGGGAGCTGTTTTTT. It yields the protein CASSIFRTGVSTGELFF. Variable domain in full (rest from reference TRBV19 and TRBJ2-2): DGGITQSPKYLFRKEGQNVTLSCEQNLNHDAMYWYRQDPGQGLRLIYYSQIVNDFQKGDIAEGYSVSREKKESFPLTVTSAQKNPTAFYLCASSIFRTGVSTGELFFGEGSRLTVL.

This clone was counted once. This chain uses TRBV7-8 with TRBJ1-2, with D unresolved. Germline values: CDR1 SGHVS, CDR2 FQNEAQ. CDR3 length equals 12 residues. Trimming removed 0 bases from V and 6 bases from J, with 5 bases in between. Written as DNA, the CDR3 is TGTGCCAGCAGCTTAGCCACAGATGGCTACACCTTC. It translates to CASSLATDGYTF.

CDR3 coding DNA: TGTGCCAGCAGCTTGCTTTCGGCGGACTATGGCTACACCTTC. This translates into CASSLLSADYGYTF. The chain is built from TRBV7-8 and TRBJ1-2; no clear D gene. This CDR3 contains 14 residues. Germline V gene sequence: CDR1 SGHVS, CDR2 FQNEAQ. Trimming removed 3 bases from V and 3 bases from J, with 11 bases in between.

CDR3 sequence: CASSLDPGTGEYQGNTIYF. In DNA, the CDR3 is TGTGCCAGCAGCTTGGATCCGGGGACAGGGGAGTATCAGGGAAACACCATATATTTT. The chain carries TRBV5-5 and TRBJ1-3; TRBD1 agrees at 10 bases. The CDR3 spans 19 residues. CDR1 and CDR2 from the germline V gene are SGHKS and YYEKEE (reference sequence). V lost 0 bases, J lost 4 bases, and 13 bases stayed unmatched.

The J gene is TRBJ2-7, the V gene TRBV29-1; D is possibly TRBD2 (5 bases). This CDR3 region has 13 residues. In germline, CDR1 is SQVTM, CDR2 ANQGSEA. The V end was cut by 5 bases, the J end by 3 bases, with 14 bases between. CDR3 sequence reads: CSVKRVEDYEQYF. In DNA, the CDR3 is TGCAGCGTTAAAAGGGTGGAGGACTACGAGCAGTACTTC.

In DNA form, the CDR3 reads TGTGCCAGCAGCTTAGGCTTGGGACAGGAAGGCTACACCTTC. It encodes CASSLGLGQEGYTF. The chain uses TRBV7-2 and TRBJ1-2; 8 bases agree with TRBD1. Trimming removed 1 base from V and 8 bases from J; junction bases left unmatched: 6. The germline V gene has CDR1 SGHTA and CDR2 FQGNSA. The CDR3 loop spans 14 amino acids.

The rearrangement links TRBV7-2 to TRBJ2-1, with TRBD2 matching over 8 bases. V was clipped by 1 base and J by 8 bases; unmatched bases: 10. CDR3 length equals 16 residues. Germline CDR1 and CDR2: SGHTA and FQGNSA. CDR3 sequence reads: CASSLGGSGRFDEQFF. The DNA of the CDR3 is TGTGCCAGCAGCTTAGGGGGAAGCGGGAGATTTGATGAGCAGTTCTTC.

In its sample, this clone was seen once. The V call is TRBV6-5, the J call TRBJ1-4, with D maybe TRBD1 (5 bases). The germline gives CDR1 MNHEY, CDR2 SVGAGI. This CDR3 has 13 amino acids. Trimming took off 9 bases at V and 8 bases at J, with 16 bases between the two ends. The CDR3 nucleotides read TGTGCCAGTTTGGGGCAGGGCATCGAAAAACTGTTTTTT. It codes for CASLGQGIEKLFF.

The chain links TRBV11-2 to TRBJ2-7; tentative D call: TRBD2 (5 bases). Trimming removed 3 bases from V and 5 bases from J, with 14 bases in between. From germline, CDR1 is SGHAT and CDR2 FQNNGV. The CDR3 is made up of 14 amino acids. The CDR3 nucleotides read TGTGCCAGCAGCTTTAACTCCCCGGGGAACGAGCAGTACTTC. Translated, it gives CASSFNSPGNEQYF.

The J gene is TRBJ1-1, the V gene TRBV6-5, with TRBD1 as a possible D gene (6 bases). V shed 0 bases and J shed 3 bases, with 8 bases lying between them. This CDR3 has 14 amino acids. Germline CDR1 is MNHEY and CDR2 is SVGAGI. The CDR3 DNA reads as TGTGCCAGCAGTTACTCCAGGGGAGACACTGAAGCTTTCTTT. Amino acids: CASSYSRGDTEAFF.

The V gene is TRBV5-1, the J gene TRBJ2-2, with TRBD2 matching over 16 bases. This CDR3 region has 18 residues. CDR1 and CDR2 (germline): SGHRS, YFSETQ. J lost 4 bases, V lost 0 bases, and 3 bases had no gene match. CDR3 sequence: CASSLAGTSGRATGELFF. CDR3 sequence (DNA): TGCGCCAGCAGCTTGGCCGGGACTAGCGGGAGGGCCACCGGGGAGCTGTTTTTT.

The chain joins TRBV7-8 to TRBJ1-5; 8 positions agree with TRBD1. This CDR3 is 14 amino acids long. The V gene's germline CDR1 is SGHVS and CDR2 FQNEAQ. V lost 3 bases and J lost 7; bases outside the gene matches: 5. The CDR3 loop reads CASSLDRANQPQHF. The CDR3 DNA reads as TGTGCCAGCAGCTTGGACAGGGCCAACCAGCCCCAGCATTTT.

Notes on this clone: Other DNA sequences in the sample encode the same CDR3. This chain joins TRBV7-9 and TRBJ1-5; no reliable D call. The CDR3 is 15 amino acids. V lost 8 bases, J lost 0 bases, and 14 bases lay in between. Germline values: CDR1 SEHNR, CDR2 FQNEAQ (reference sequence). The CDR3 DNA sequence: TGTGCCAGCTCGCGAGGCGGTAATAGCAATCAGCCCCAGCATTTT. It encodes CASSRGGNSNQPQHF. The full variable domain, completed using reference TRBV7-9 and TRBJ1-5, is DTGVSQNPRHKITKRGQNVTFRCDPISEHNRLYWYRQTLGQGPEFLTYFQNEAQLEKSRLLSDRFSAERPKGSFSTLEIQRTEQGDSAMYLCASSRGGNSNQPQHFGDGTRLSIL.

The rearrangement uses TRBV7-8 and TRBJ2-6; 7 bases fit TRBD1. This CDR3 has 15 residues. Per the germline V gene, CDR1 is SGHVS and CDR2 is FQNEAQ. Trimming removed 4 bases from V and 4 bases from J; junction bases left unmatched: 4. The CDR3 sequence: CASSSQGPGANVLTF. DNA for the CDR3: TGTGCCAGCAGCTCACAGGGGCCCGGGGCCAACGTCCTGACTTTC.

This chain links TRBV6-5 with TRBJ1-1; D is uncertain. V was pared by 5 bases and J by 7 bases, with 11 bases between. CDR3 length: 12 amino acids. Per the germline V gene, CDR1 is MNHEY and CDR2 is SVGAGI. The CDR3 loop is CASSRGDVEAFF. As DNA, the CDR3 is TGTGCCAGCAGTCGGGGAGACGTTGAAGCTTTCTTT.